The clone carrying this T cell receptor beta chain was recorded a few times. No antigen is known for it. Unmatched junction bases numbered 5, after V lost 7 bases and J lost 6 bases. Germline assignment: CDR1 SQVTM and CDR2 ANQGSEA. This CDR3 spans 12 amino acids. The sample is drawn from a study of T cells in Graves' hyperthyroidism and ophthalmopathy. Researchers took RNA transcripts and amplified the TCR beta CDR3 regions from them. First-round RT-PCR targeting the TCR CDR3 was performed with the HTBI primer set. TCRdb independently ran MiXCR on the multiplex PCR reads; one entry per CDR3 protein. The sample lists 500,000 to 650,000 distinct CDR3 sequences; roughly 18% were seen once. Study-level results: Blood held most thyroid clonotypes expanded above 0.001 frequency. Researchers report that a 13 V-J model separated ophthalmopathy from stable hyperthyroidism.

The sequence came from a woman younger than 35 with Graves' ophthalmopathy. The V call is TRBV29-1, the J call TRBJ1-1, with 10 bases fitting TRBD1. The sequenced sample consisted of blood. The CDR3 region has the DNA TGCAGCGCCCGACAGGGGGCCGCTGAAGCTTTCTTT. Amino acid sequence: CSARQGAAEAFF.